Listed below are T cell receptor beta chains from one sample, sequenced in a study of regulatory T cells in long-lasting Graves disease. TCRdb redid the calling of the multiplex PCR reads with MiXCR, one entry per CDR3 protein. The data contain about 460,000 distinct CDR3 sequences, roughly 15% of them singletons. This sample also belongs to another study, concerning T cells in Graves' hyperthyroidism and ophthalmopathy.

Sequencing used peripheral blood mononuclear cells (PBMCs), obtained at new diagnosis, from a patient treated with antithyroid drugs. Receptors were obtained from a woman in her forties or fifties with Graves disease. Both conserved end residues are part of each CDR3. Fields, in order: V gene, J gene, CDR3 protein.

v_call: TRBV7-8
j_call: TRBJ2-2
cdr3_aa: CASSLVSAGGPTGELFF

v_call: TRBV3-1
j_call: TRBJ2-1
cdr3_aa: CASSQDRGEAYNEQFF

v_call: TRBV28
j_call: TRBJ1-2
cdr3_aa: CASSLEGQGGYGYTF

v_call: TRBV20-1
j_call: TRBJ2-5
cdr3_aa: CSAVTGLSQETQYF

v_call: TRBV20-1
j_call: TRBJ1-2
cdr3_aa: CSAAMTGYGYTF

v_call: TRBV7-8
j_call: TRBJ2-2
cdr3_aa: CASSSRVKIGLAGGENTGELFF

v_call: TRBV28
j_call: TRBJ1-5
cdr3_aa: CASSPRVQVNQPQHF

v_call: TRBV5-1
j_call: TRBJ2-3
cdr3_aa: CASSLGGGAEDTQYF

v_call: TRBV28
j_call: TRBJ2-7
cdr3_aa: CASSNQPVFEQYF

v_call: TRBV7-3
j_call: TRBJ2-2
cdr3_aa: CASSLRVGELFF

v_call: TRBV5-1
j_call: TRBJ2-7
cdr3_aa: CASRSPNWPYEQYF

v_call: TRBV29-1
j_call: TRBJ2-1
cdr3_aa: CSVHASGRAGNEQFF

v_call: TRBV7-8
j_call: TRBJ2-5
cdr3_aa: CASSLGNRGGETQYF

v_call: TRBV27
j_call: TRBJ1-4
cdr3_aa: CASQPGGAGEKLFF

v_call: TRBV11-2
j_call: TRBJ1-3
cdr3_aa: CASSPGPSGNTIYF

v_call: TRBV28
j_call: TRBJ1-2
cdr3_aa: CASNANYGYTF

v_call: TRBV28
j_call: TRBJ2-7
cdr3_aa: CASSLYLSYEQYF

v_call: TRBV4-1
j_call: TRBJ2-1
cdr3_aa: CASSQDRMGYEQFF

v_call: TRBV5-1
j_call: TRBJ1-1
cdr3_aa: CASSHIQGDEAFF

v_call: TRBV2
j_call: TRBJ2-1
cdr3_aa: CASRGGRGSYNEQFF

v_call: TRBV2
j_call: TRBJ2-1
cdr3_aa: CASSETLAGDNEQFF

v_call: TRBV5-1
j_call: TRBJ2-7
cdr3_aa: CASSTGTSVSWEQYF

v_call: TRBV10-3
j_call: TRBJ2-5
cdr3_aa: CAISESRGAETQYF

v_call: TRBV18
j_call: TRBJ1-3
cdr3_aa: CASSPMTGLSGNTIYF

v_call: TRBV3-1
j_call: TRBJ2-7
cdr3_aa: CASSQESPGLAGRPAYEQYF

v_call: TRBV28
j_call: TRBJ2-3
cdr3_aa: CASSTLTDTQYF

v_call: TRBV3-1
j_call: TRBJ1-1
cdr3_aa: CASSQERGPANTEAFF

v_call: TRBV7-3
j_call: TRBJ2-1
cdr3_aa: CASSLTGTRGNNEQFF

v_call: TRBV6-1
j_call: TRBJ1-5
cdr3_aa: CASSPRGPSLYSNQPQHF

v_call: TRBV10-2
j_call: TRBJ2-2
cdr3_aa: CASSDWGAGELFF

v_call: TRBV11-3
j_call: TRBJ2-1
cdr3_aa: CASSLDRNDRDNEQFF

v_call: TRBV4-1
j_call: TRBJ2-7
cdr3_aa: CASSQDRDSTYEQYF

v_call: TRBV5-1
j_call: TRBJ2-2
cdr3_aa: CASSLGRTQTGELFF

v_call: TRBV5-1
j_call: TRBJ2-5
cdr3_aa: CASGRGGTAETQYF

v_call: TRBV20-1
j_call: TRBJ2-3
cdr3_aa: CSARLGEDTQYF